This T cell receptor (beta chain) is from a study of radiotherapy plus CTLA-4 blockade in lung cancer. Study-wide findings and caveats: Radiotherapy plus ipilimumab was followed by expansion in blood of tumor-derived TCR clones.

The repertoire was sequenced with immunoSEQ multiplex PCR; TCRdb's copy has only in-frame clones and lacks some. The table includes tens of thousands of clones, roughly four fifths detected once. Patients had chemo-refractory metastatic non-small-cell lung cancer and received focal radiation plus CTLA-4 blockade that used ipilimumab. Comment on this clone: Its antigen is not identified.

In germline, CDR1 is SGHTA, CDR2 FQGNSA. The CDR3 has 16 residues. J was trimmed by 0 bases and V by 4 bases; bases with no gene match: 5. The starting material was peripheral blood, obtained from a patient treated with radiotherapy plus ipilimumab. This TCR was sampled from a human donor with non-small cell lung cancer who had stable disease on radiotherapy plus ipilimumab. The rearrangement joins TRBV7-2 to TRBJ1-3; TRBD1 agrees at 8 bases. The DNA for the CDR3 is TGTGCCAGCAGCTCGGGACAGGCGAACTCTGGAAACACCATATATTTT. Its protein product is CASSSGQANSGNTIYF.